This T cell receptor beta chain was found in a study of blood T cell repertoires in COVID-19. Study as a whole: Material from acute and convalescent COVID-19 was sourced from the United States, Italy and Spain. The analysed material was cDNA or gDNA that came from T cells, B-cell-depleted T cells, or PBMCs.

A single count supports this clone. In the source study's methods: Counts of nucleated cells, estimated from reference gene primer amplification, were obtained. This table comes from immunoSEQ multiplex PCR, and its TCRdb copy is limited to in-frame clones, with some not included. The D gene and trimming were derived from the DNA, and the V and J assignments and clone size from that table. The sample contains about 53,000 clones, 80% to 90% of which appear only once. The V end was cut by 6 bases, the J end by 1 base, with 9 bases between. The CDR3 is 13 residues long. Germline assignment: CDR1 MGHDK and CDR2 SYGVNS.

The sequencing input was peripheral blood. The TCR sequence derives from a woman aged 60-70 years with acute or convalescent COVID-19. The chain has TRBV25-1 and TRBJ1-1; D gene unclear. CDR3 sequence reads: CASSRHSNTEAFF. The CDR3 DNA is TGTGCCAGCAGCAGACACTCGAACACTGAAGCTTTCTTT.